This is a list of T cell receptor beta chains from one sample in a study of Ad26.COV2.S vaccination and SARS-CoV-2 variants. Data came from immunoSEQ multiplex PCR; TCRdb stores just in-frame clones and leaves some out. The repertoire consists of about 350,000 clones, with under 95% occurring once and the leading ten covering 3% to 4%. Source: peripheral blood, taken after recovery from COVID-19. These receptors all come from a human donor who had recovered from COVID-19. CDR3s include the opening cysteine and the closing phenylalanine or tryptophan. Each record gives: CDR3 length, J gene, V gene, CDR3 protein.

>17|TRBJ2-7|TRBV18
CASSPPLKGRGIYEQYF
>15|TRBJ2-7|TRBV5-6
CASSTDRDVPYEQYF
>14|TRBJ1-1|TRBV14
CASSQALSDTEAFF
>14|TRBJ1-1|TRBV6-5
CASRSEESNTEAFF
>17|TRBJ2-7|TRBV3-1/TRBV3-2
CASRGLSKDRTGDEQYF
>19|TRBJ1-5|TRBV14
CASSQDPGPPASSNQPQHF
>15|TRBJ1-3|TRBV7-8
CASSQTERSGNTIYF
>15|TRBJ1-1|TRBV5-6
CASSPLGPMNTEAFF
>13|TRBJ1-3|TRBV29-1
CSVRGTGGNTIYF
>15|TRBJ1-3|TRBV7-2
CASAGGASSGNTIYF
>14|TRBJ2-1|TRBV13
CASSLAGGRNEQFF
>13|TRBJ1-1|TRBV9
CASSVASNTEAFF
>17|TRBJ1-4|TRBV15
CATSRAHRDKDNEKLFF
>16|TRBJ2-2|TRBV11-2
CASTHSGAPGTGELFF
>13|TRBJ1-4|TRBV14
CASSSGISEKLFF
>14|TRBJ1-5|TRBV6-5
CASSYVQGDQPQHF
>13|TRBJ2-1|TRBV4-3
CASSQEETSEQFF
>11|TRBJ1-6|TRBV14
CASSGGSPLHF
>14|TRBJ2-1|TRBV24-1
CATSPRASSNEQFF
>12|TRBJ1-1|TRBV12-3/TRBV12-4
CASRRGNTEAFF
>20|TRBJ2-1|TRBV6-2/TRBV6-3
CASSSAGLAGGQWSYNEQFF
>12|TRBJ2-2|TRBV19
CASRVGSGELFF
>13|TRBJ1-2|TRBV6-5
CASMTSGSYGYTF
>11|TRBJ2-1|TRBV27
CASSFSDEQFF
>14|TRBJ2-2|TRBV10-3
CAIRNHSGPGELFF
>15|TRBJ2-5|TRBV4-1
CASSQTGTIQETQYF
>15|TRBJ1-1|TRBV6-5
CASSRRTGGETEAFF